The source of this T cell receptor beta chain is a study of T-cell reconstitution after alpha-beta-depleted transplantation in children. This CDR3 comprises 10 residues. Germline V gene lookup returns CDR1 SEHNR and CDR2 FQNEAQ (reference sequence). The V and J ends lost 8 bases and 7 bases respectively, with 8 bases between them. TCRbeta library construction was performed incorporating unique molecular identifiers. Each CDR3 protein is one row after TCRdb ran MiXCR on the PCR reads. This sample has about 350,000 distinct CDR3 sequences, with 10% to 15% found just once. The TCR originated in a human donor who donated a stem cell graft to a child with Fanconi anemia. This specimen consisted of PBMCs, obtained from the stem cell graft. V and J are TRBV7-9 and TRBJ1-1; no reliable D call. The CDR3 DNA sequence: TGTGCCAGCGCGAACGTTGAAGCTTTCTTT. Protein product: CASANVEAFF.